This passage covers 24 T cell receptor beta chains from one sample sequenced in a study of T cell changes during pregnancy in multiple sclerosis. The protocol was immunoSEQ multiplex PCR, while the TCRdb copy is restricted to in-frame clones and leaves out a portion. This sample has just over 35,000 clones; 93% occur once, and the top ten carry roughly 0.41%. The sequences come from CD4+ T cells from peripheral blood mononuclear cells, collected in the first trimester of pregnancy. Every receptor here comes from a female donor with multiple sclerosis, enrolled in a pregnancy study.

The chain has TRBV19 and TRBJ2-1, with 11 bases that match TRBD2. J was trimmed by 4 bases and V by 9 bases; bases with no gene match: 8. The CDR3 consists of 15 residues. In germline, CDR1 is LNHDA, CDR2 SQIVND (reference sequence). Here the CDR3 DNA reads TGTGCCAGCAAGAAGACTAGCGGGGAATACAATGAGCAGTTCTTC. Translated: CASKKTSGEYNEQFF.

This clone turned up a few times. The chain joins TRBV10-3 to TRBJ2-7; tentative D call: TRBD2 (6 bases). V was pared by 1 base and J by 3 bases, with 13 bases between. CDR3 length: 15 residues. CDR1 is ENHRY, CDR2 SYGVKD, per germline. The CDR3 protein is CAISELRLGNYEQYF. DNA of the CDR3: TGTGCCATCAGTGAGTTGAGACTAGGAAACTACGAGCAGTACTTC.

J is TRBJ2-3 and V is TRBV18, with TRBD2 identical over 7 bases. Germline V lookup: CDR1 KGHSH, CDR2 LQKENI. The CDR3 length is 15 residues. Trimming took 3 bases from V and 2 from J; bases not matched to a gene: 5. The CDR3 is CASSPSGLPTDTQYF. The CDR3 nucleotides read TGTGCCAGCTCACCTTCGGGACTACCCACAGATACGCAGTATTTT.

This chain joins TRBV18 and TRBJ2-7, with 7 nucleotides matching TRBD1. After removal of 6 bases from V and 3 bases from J, the junction contained 5 bases not matched to a gene. Looked up from germline, CDR1 is KGHSH and CDR2 is LQKENI. The CDR3 spans 13 residues. The DNA for the CDR3 is TGTGCCAGCTCCCGGGGACAGAGCTACGAGCAGTACTTC. Translation: CASSRGQSYEQYF.

The rearrangement joins TRBV18 to TRBJ2-7; the match to TRBD1 covers 8 bases. V was clipped by 8 bases and J by 2 bases; unmatched bases: 8. The CDR3 has 14 residues. Germline lookup yields CDR1 KGHSH and CDR2 LQKENI. The CDR3 DNA reads as TGTGCCAGCACTGCGCAGGGGGCCGCCTACGAGCAGTACTTC. Residues: CASTAQGAAYEQYF.

The chain couples TRBV7-2 to TRBJ2-7; D is unresolved. The CDR3 extends over 12 amino acids. V was trimmed by 5 bases and J by 6 bases, leaving 11 bases between them. Germline CDR1 and CDR2: SGHTA and FQGNSA. CDR3 nucleotides: TGTGCCAGCAGCCCCCCCTGGCCCGAGCAGTACTTC. Amino acid sequence: CASSPPWPEQYF.

J is TRBJ2-1 and V is TRBV2; 12 bases match TRBD2. CDR1 is SNHLY and CDR2 is FYNNEI in the germline V gene. J lost 6 bases, V lost 6 bases, and 6 bases had no gene match. This CDR3 comprises 15 residues. The CDR3 reads CASSLAGGWGNEQFF. For the CDR3, the DNA is TGTGCCAGCAGCCTAGCGGGGGGGTGGGGCAATGAGCAGTTCTTC.

The gene calls are TRBV19 and TRBJ2-1, with D perhaps matching TRBD1 (6 bases). CDR1 is LNHDA and CDR2 is SQIVND in the germline V gene (reference sequence). This CDR3 has 14 amino acids. Trimming stripped 4 bases from V and 6 bases from J, with 13 bases between. CDR3 protein: CASSTPRGGNEQFF. In DNA form, the CDR3 reads TGTGCCAGTAGTACCCCCAGAGGGGGCAATGAGCAGTTCTTC.

V and J are TRBV25-1 and TRBJ1-3; maybe TRBD1 (5 bases). V was pared by 4 bases and J by 6 bases, with 16 bases between. Germline CDR1 and CDR2: MGHDK and SYGVNS. The CDR3 sequence is 15 residues long. CDR3 protein: CASSVGAGPENTIYF. DNA of the CDR3: TGTGCCAGCAGTGTTGGGGCCGGGCCGGAAAACACCATATATTTT.

The CDR3 protein is CASSPGQGGYTF. The DNA for the CDR3 is TGTGCCAGCAGCCCCGGACAGGGTGGCTACACCTTC. The rearrangement joins TRBV7-8 to TRBJ1-2; 8 bases map to TRBD1. Germline V gives CDR1 SGHVS, CDR2 FQNEAQ. The J segment lost 7 bases and the V segment lost 5 bases, leaving 3 bases of the junction unmatched. The CDR3 extends over 12 amino acids. Using reference TRBV7-8 and TRBJ1-2 for the parts outside the CDR3, the full variable domain is GAGVSQSPRYKVAKRGQDVALRCDPISGHVSLFWYQQALGQGPEFLTYFQNEAQLDKSGLPSDRFFAERPEGSVSTLKIQRTQQEDSAVYLCASSPGQGGYTFGSGTRLTVV.

V gene TRBV7-8 combines with J gene TRBJ2-1; 7 bases fit TRBD2. CDR1 and CDR2 (germline): SGHVS, FQNEAQ. The CDR3 has 17 amino acids. V gave up 2 bases and J gave up 0 bases; unmatched junction bases: 7. The CDR3: CASSLQRPGGSYNEQFF. The CDR3 coding sequence is TGTGCCAGCAGCTTACAACGACCGGGAGGCTCCTACAATGAGCAGTTCTTC.

This clone was found once. This chain connects TRBV5-1 to TRBJ1-2; 7 positions match TRBD1. V gave up 0 bases and J gave up 4 bases; unmatched junction bases: 9. CDR3 size: 16 residues. The V gene's germline CDR1 is SGHRS and CDR2 YFSETQ. CDR3 residues: CASSLDGTAFGYGYTF. DNA of the CDR3: TGCGCCAGCAGCTTGGATGGGACAGCATTCGGCTATGGCTACACCTTC.

The CDR3 protein is CAISTGHDTDTQYF. Here the CDR3 DNA reads TGTGCCATCAGTACGGGACACGACACAGATACGCAGTATTTT. The chain uses TRBV10-3 and TRBJ2-3, with D possibly being TRBD1 (6 bases). V was cut by 5 bases and J by 2 bases, with 11 bases left in between. CDR1 ENHRY and CDR2 SYGVKD come from the germline V gene. The CDR3 is 14 residues long.

V gene TRBV4-1 combines with J gene TRBJ2-3, with 7 bases matching TRBD2. Germline values: CDR1 MGHRA, CDR2 YSYEKL. The CDR3 is 15 residues long. The J segment lost 3 bases and the V segment lost 2 bases, leaving 5 bases of the junction unmatched. CDR3 sequence reads: CASSQSGLGTDTQYF. CDR3 DNA: TGCGCCAGCAGCCAAAGCGGACTAGGGACAGATACGCAGTATTTT.

The chain couples TRBV4-1 to TRBJ2-1; D perhaps matches TRBD1 (5 bases). Trimming stripped 1 base from V and 1 base from J, with 8 bases between. The CDR3 is 15 residues long. Germline loops: CDR1 MGHRA, CDR2 YSYEKL. Here the CDR3 reads CASSQGGRSYNEQFF. The CDR3 region has the DNA TGCGCCAGCAGCCAAGGGGGCAGGTCCTACAATGAGCAGTTCTTC.

The chain carries TRBV20-1 and TRBJ1-2; D possibly corresponds to TRBD1 (6 bases). V was shortened by 6 bases and J by 6 bases, with 11 bases between the two germline ends. Germline V gene lookup returns CDR1 DFQATT and CDR2 SNEGSKA (reference sequence). The CDR3 is made up of 11 amino acids. CDR3 sequence reads: CSAHRVDGYTF. CDR3 DNA sequence: TGCAGTGCCCACAGGGTTGATGGCTACACCTTC.

V usage is TRBV19 and J usage is TRBJ2-5; D remains unclear. The CDR3 consists of 12 residues. Germline CDR1 and CDR2: LNHDA and SQIVND (reference sequence). The V and J ends lost 5 bases and 5 bases respectively, with 9 bases between them. CDR3 protein: CASSFLGETQYF. CDR3 nucleotides: TGTGCCAGTAGTTTTCTCGGTGAGACCCAGTACTTC.

The chain uses TRBV7-9 and TRBJ2-3; 14 positions match TRBD2. After removal of 5 bases from V and 6 bases from J, the junction contained 13 bases not matched to a gene. The CDR3 loop spans 18 amino acids. Germline V gene sequence: CDR1 SEHNR, CDR2 FQNEAQ (reference sequence). In nucleotides, the CDR3 is TGTGCCAGCAGCCCTACCCCGGGACTAGCGGGAGAGGGGGATACGCAGTATTTT. This encodes CASSPTPGLAGEGDTQYF.

The V call is TRBV29-1, the J call TRBJ1-3; no clear D gene. The CDR3 sequence is 12 residues long. Per germline, CDR1 SQVTM and CDR2 ANQGSEA. V was clipped by 4 bases and J by 8 bases, with 12 bases between them. Here the CDR3 DNA reads TGCAGCGTTGGTGGAGGACGGGACACCATATATTTT. Translation: CSVGGGRDTIYF.

The genes are TRBV27 and TRBJ2-5, with D unclear. This CDR3 is built from 13 residues. Germline assignment: CDR1 MNHEY and CDR2 SMNVEV (reference sequence). Trimming stripped 6 bases from V and 5 bases from J, with 13 bases between. CDR3 nucleotide sequence: TGTGCCAGCAGCCCATGGAACGGGGAGACCCAGTACTTC. Protein sequence: CASSPWNGETQYF.

The chain carries TRBV29-1 and TRBJ2-1, with 14 bases matching TRBD2. The CDR3 is made up of 17 amino acids. V was clipped by 6 bases and J by 7 bases; unmatched bases: 14. In germline, CDR1 is SQVTM, CDR2 ANQGSEA. CDR3 loop: CSVGTSGSHSFSNEQFF. DNA for the CDR3: TGCAGCGTCGGGACTAGCGGGAGCCACTCATTTAGTAATGAGCAGTTCTTC.

This chain uses TRBV27 with TRBJ2-2; 16 positions match TRBD2. CDR3 size: 20 residues. V lost 4 bases and J lost 4; bases outside the gene matches: 12. Per the germline V gene, CDR1 is MNHEY and CDR2 is SMNVEV (reference sequence). The CDR3 is CASSSTSGTSGRAFTGELFF. The CDR3 DNA sequence: TGTGCCAGCAGTTCAACTTCCGGGACTAGCGGGAGGGCCTTCACCGGGGAGCTGTTTTTT.

This chain joins TRBV6-5 and TRBJ1-1, with TRBD1 matching over 8 bases. Germline-derived CDR1 and CDR2 are MNHEY and SVGAGI. J gave up 0 bases and V 5 bases, and 2 bases lay outside the gene matches. The CDR3 length is 14 residues. CDR3 sequence: CASSRQGMNTEAFF. CDR3 nucleotide sequence: TGTGCCAGCAGTAGACAGGGGATGAACACTGAAGCTTTCTTT.

Regarding this clone: Other DNA variants within this sample encode the same CDR3. J is TRBJ2-3 and V is TRBV7-3; unclear D gene. V dropped 0 bases and J dropped 0 bases, with 4 bases sitting between them. The CDR3 spans 14 residues. CDR1 and CDR2 (germline): SGHTA, FQGTGA. The CDR3 sequence: CASSLTGSTDTQYF. The CDR3 nucleotides are TGTGCCAGCAGCTTAACGGGCAGCACAGATACGCAGTATTTT.